Listed here are 13 T cell receptor beta chains from one sample, sequenced in a study of blood T cell repertoires in COVID-19 (dated by TCRdb to between 2020 and 2021). The method behind the library was the immunoSEQ multiplex PCR assay. TCRdb limited this immuneACCESS table to in-frame rearrangements with V and J called. A share of clones is missing; checked studies link under half to unresolved V genes, and the rest is unexplained. The sample table holds more than 150,000 clones, of which roughly 80% were seen once. Of the sample, 11% to 15% is held by the ten largest clones. The specimen was peripheral blood. These receptors all stem from a man aged 18 to 29 with active or convalescent COVID-19.

This clone was counted between two and nine times. The chain uses TRBV7-9 and TRBJ2-7; 11 bases are shared with TRBD2. J lost 4 bases, V lost 0 bases, and 2 bases had no gene match. The length of the CDR3 is 15 residues. Germline V gene sequence: CDR1 SEHNR, CDR2 FQNEAQ (reference sequence). As DNA, the CDR3 is TGTGCCAGCAGCTTAGCTTCTAGCGGGGGGTACGAGCAGTACTTC. This gives the protein CASSLASSGGYEQYF.

The J gene is TRBJ1-2, the V gene TRBV18; 11 bases are a match to TRBD1. Germline CDR1 KGHSH, CDR2 LQKENI. J gave up 0 bases and V 3 bases, and 3 bases lay outside the gene matches. This CDR3 is 16 amino acids long. CDR3 nucleotides: TGTGCCAGCTCACCCCGGACAGGGGGCTCTAACTATGGCTACACCTTC. Translation: CASSPRTGGSNYGYTF.

The CDR3 nucleotides are TGTGCCAGCAGCGGACGACTAGGTTCCTCCTACAATGAGCAGTTCTTC. It translates to CASSGRLGSSYNEQFF. The rearrangement joins TRBV7-9 to TRBJ2-1; D may be TRBD2 (6 bases). Germline V lookup: CDR1 SEHNR, CDR2 FQNEAQ (reference sequence). V shed 5 bases and J shed 0 bases, with 14 bases lying between them. The CDR3 runs to 16 residues.

V is TRBV6-5 and J is TRBJ1-2, with TRBD1 identical over 7 bases. The CDR3 is 15 amino acids. Trimming at V came to 9 bases and at J to 2 bases, leaving 12 bases not matched to a gene. Per germline, CDR1 MNHEY and CDR2 SVGAGI. CDR3 sequence (DNA): TGTGCCAGTAATACAGGGGCCGCAGTCAACTATGGCTACACCTTC. Its translation is CASNTGAAVNYGYTF.

The chain joins TRBV27 to TRBJ1-5, with TRBD1 identical over 8 bases. There are 20 residues in the CDR3. Germline CDR1 MNHEY, CDR2 SMNVEV (reference sequence). Trimming took 8 bases from V and 0 from J; bases not matched to a gene: 21. The CDR3 loop reads CASQAMGRQGIDYSNQPQHF. The CDR3 bases are TGTGCCAGCCAAGCCATGGGACGACAGGGGATCGATTATAGCAATCAGCCCCAGCATTTT.

The CDR3 DNA reads TGTGCCAGCAGTTTAGGCGGTAGTCCTGAGACCCAGTACTTC. It is translated as CASSLGGSPETQYF. The chain is built from TRBV28 and TRBJ2-5; D is unresolved. Germline V gene data show CDR1 as MDHEN and CDR2 as SYDVKM. The length of the CDR3 is 14 residues. V lost 2 bases and J lost 5, with 12 bases in between.

The chain employs TRBV5-6 and TRBJ1-5, with D unclear. The CDR3 is 14 amino acids. With 0 bases removed from V and 0 bases from J, the gap between germline ends came to 4 bases. The V gene's germline CDR1 is SGHDT and CDR2 YYEEEE. The chain's CDR3 is CASSLAYSNQPQHF. DNA of the CDR3: TGTGCCAGCAGCTTGGCTTATAGCAATCAGCCCCAGCATTTT.

The chain combines TRBV28 with TRBJ2-3; D is perhaps TRBD2 (6 bases). Trimming pared 3 bases from V and 0 bases from J, leaving 13 bases between. This CDR3 has 16 amino acids. Germline values: CDR1 MDHEN, CDR2 SYDVKM. Here the CDR3 reads CASSFTGTESTDTQYF. Written as DNA, the CDR3 is TGTGCCAGCAGTTTCACCGGGACTGAAAGCACAGATACGCAGTATTTT.

The chain links TRBV9 to TRBJ2-2; 9 positions agree with TRBD1. Germline assignment: CDR1 SGDLS and CDR2 YYNGEE. This CDR3 comprises 15 residues. Germline trimming cut 2 bases from V and 6 bases from J; bases unmatched to any gene: 5. DNA for the CDR3: TGTGCCAGCAGCGTGTTGACAGGGGGATCCGGGGAGCTGTTTTTT. Translated: CASSVLTGGSGELFF.

The CDR3 region is CASSDSSGEAGEQFF. The CDR3 coding sequence is TGTGCCAGCAGTGACTCAAGCGGGGAGGCTGGTGAGCAGTTCTTC. This chain uses TRBV6-4 with TRBJ2-1, with TRBD2 identical over 7 bases. The germline gives CDR1 MRHNA, CDR2 SNTAGT. Unmatched junction bases numbered 8, after V lost 0 bases and J lost 9 bases. CDR3 length: 15 residues.

The chain links TRBV11-3 to TRBJ2-1; 13 nucleotides line up with TRBD2. This CDR3 comprises 15 residues. V lost 4 bases to trimming and J lost 8 bases; unmatched junction nucleotides: 5. Germline lookup yields CDR1 SGHNT and CDR2 YENEEA. The CDR3 DNA reads TGTGCCAGCAGCTATAGGACTAGCGGGGGCGATGAGCAGTTCTTC. This sequence encodes CASSYRTSGGDEQFF.

The V and J genes are TRBV7-9 and TRBJ2-7; 9 positions agree with TRBD1. In germline, CDR1 is SEHNR, CDR2 FQNEAQ (reference sequence). The CDR3 is made up of 16 amino acids. Losses at the gene ends were 3 bases for V and 4 bases for J; bases not matched to a gene: 10. The CDR3 nucleotides are TGTGCCAGCAGCTTCACCGATACAGGGGGCTTGTACGAGCAGTACTTC. This translates into CASSFTDTGGLYEQYF.

There are a few counts of this clone. J is TRBJ2-7 and V is TRBV7-2, with D perhaps matching TRBD1 (6 bases). The V end lost 5 bases, the J end lost 0 bases, and 11 bases lay between the germline ends. The CDR3 is 14 residues long. Germline CDR1 and CDR2: SGHTA and FQGNSA. The CDR3 nucleotides read TGTGCCAGCAGCCTACCGACAGGCTCCTACGAGCAGTACTTC. Protein: CASSLPTGSYEQYF.